This T cell receptor (beta chain) was sequenced in a study of blood T cells in healthy people across ages. Trimming removed 0 bases at V and 0 bases at J, with 8 bases between. Germline-derived CDR1 and CDR2 are MRHNA and SNTAGT. The CDR3 totals 15 residues. In the case of this clonotype: Its target is not known.

General study points: A greater number of naive CD4+ cells and higher diversity distinguished long-lived donors from aged donors. Donor CMV status, an unknown factor, possibly confounded changes in expanded clonotypes.

It was with a sample-barcoded 5' primer and a J-beta primer mix that a second PCR of about 6 to 12 cycles was run. Researchers report that a template-switch adaptor with 12 random nucleotides tagged each cDNA molecule. TCRdb re-derived calls from the 5' RACE reads in MiXCR, one entry per CDR3 protein. The sample holds almost 550,000 distinct CDR3 sequences; approximately 25% are singletons and the top ten take 8.5% to 9.5%. The sample was also linked to a second study, of T cells of mothers and their children. From that report: Barcodes and 2-4 random nucleotides were added by M1S in the second PCR.

The TCR originated in a boy aged 5-17 years in good health. Source material: blood. This chain uses TRBV6-4 with TRBJ1-2; D perhaps matches TRBD1 (5 bases). The CDR3: CASSDSGQSNYGYTF. DNA of the CDR3: TGTGCCAGCAGTGACTCGGGGCAGTCTAACTATGGCTACACCTTC.